These T cell receptor beta chains were read from a single sample in a study of blood T cell repertoires in COVID-19. Here immunoSEQ multiplex PCR was the method, and the copy in TCRdb shows in-frame clones only, minus some. The data hold about 480,000 clones, with around 88% observed a single time. Sequencing used peripheral blood. The source is a woman in her 50s with COVID-19, enrolled during active disease. CDR3s include the opening cysteine and the closing phenylalanine or tryptophan. The D gene is left open where the match is weak. Where a row states a size, it is once, few, many or the class of an expanded clone; other rows omit it.

clone_size j_call d_call v_call cdr3_aa cdr3_nt
- TRBJ1-2 - TRBV4-1 CASSLKGETDGYTF TGCGCCAGCAGCTTGAAGGGGGAGACGGACGGCTACACCTTC
- TRBJ1-2 TRBD1 TRBV9 CASSEPRDSLSQGDGYTF TGTGCCAGCAGCGAACCCCGGGACAGCCTCTCACAGGGGGATGGCTACACCTTC
once TRBJ2-3 TRBD2 TRBV19 CASSETSGGEGTQYF TGTGCCAGTAGCGAGACTAGCGGGGGGGAAGGTACGCAGTATTTT
- TRBJ1-1 - TRBV15 CATSRALGGGNTEAFF TGTGCCACCAGCAGAGCCTTGGGGGGAGGGAACACTGAAGCTTTCTTT
- TRBJ1-3 - TRBV3-1/TRBV3-2 CASSLKNTIYF TGTGCCAGCAGTCTTAAAAACACCATATATTTT
- TRBJ1-2 - TRBV15 CATSRVEEGKTF TGTGCCACCAGCAGAGTAGAGGAGGGTAAGACCTTC
- TRBJ2-6 - TRBV21-1 CASSKDSRGLGFVANVLTF TGTGCCAGCAGCAAGGATTCGAGGGGACTCGGTTTTGTGGCCAACGTCCTGACTTTC
- TRBJ1-1 - TRBV11-2 CASSYRRGPGGTEAFF TGTGCCAGCAGCTATAGGAGAGGCCCAGGAGGCACTGAAGCTTTCTTT
- TRBJ2-2 - TRBV5-6 CASSSGTTGELFF TGTGCCAGCAGCTCCGGGACAACTGGGGAGCTGTTTTTT
- TRBJ1-5 - TRBV4-1 CASSQGLGSKQPQHF TGCGCCAGCAGCCAAGGGTTGGGGAGCAAGCAGCCCCAGCATTTT
once TRBJ2-3 TRBD2 TRBV29-1 CSVSTSGGDTQYF TGCAGCGTTTCGACTAGCGGGGGGGATACGCAGTATTTT
- TRBJ1-4 - TRBV7-9 CASSFRGPEKLFF TGTGCCAGCAGCTTCAGAGGGCCGGAAAAACTGTTTTTT
- TRBJ1-1 - TRBV5-1 CASSKKGEVGTEAFF TGCGCCAGCAGTAAGAAAGGGGAGGTCGGCACTGAAGCTTTCTTT
- TRBJ2-4 TRBD2 TRBV7-2 CASSLEASGGPPRNIQYF TGTGCCAGCAGCTTAGAAGCGAGCGGGGGGCCACCGCGAAACATTCAGTACTTC
- TRBJ1-2 - TRBV5-1 CASSLDGKGYTF TGCGCCAGCAGCTTGGACGGGAAGGGCTACACCTTC
- TRBJ2-5 - TRBV4-1 CASSPKQGLGETQYF TGCGCCAGCAGCCCGAAACAGGGTCTTGGTGAGACCCAGTACTTC
- TRBJ1-1 - TRBV3-1/TRBV3-2 CASSHSVPTEAFF TGTGCCAGCAGCCACTCGGTCCCCACTGAAGCTTTCTTT
- TRBJ2-2 - TRBV5-1 CASSSGTPTGELFF TGCGCCAGCAGTTCCGGGACACCCACCGGGGAGCTGTTTTTT
few TRBJ2-2 - TRBV7-2 CASSQRTFNTGELFF TGTGCCAGCAGCCAGCGGACGTTCAACACCGGGGAGCTGTTTTTT
few TRBJ2-2 TRBD1 TRBV11-3 CASSLAPGQGAQGTGELFF TGTGCCAGCAGCTTAGCTCCGGGACAGGGGGCGCAGGGCACCGGGGAGCTGTTTTTT
once TRBJ1-1 - TRBV5-1 CASTKAGSSTEAFF TGCGCCAGCACCAAAGCGGGGTCGAGCACTGAAGCTTTCTTT
- TRBJ2-1 TRBD2 TRBV6-5 CASSYSILADEQFF TGTGCCAGCAGTTACTCTATCCTAGCGGATGAGCAGTTCTTC
- TRBJ2-7 - TRBV11-2 CASTQGRETYEQYF TGTGCCAGCACCCAGGGGAGGGAGACCTACGAGCAGTACTTC
- TRBJ1-2 - TRBV19 CASSFADYGYTF TGTGCCAGTAGTTTTGCAGACTATGGCTACACCTTC
- TRBJ1-3 TRBD1 TRBV5-8 CASSLETGSSGNTIYF TGTGCCAGCAGCCTGGAGACAGGGAGCTCTGGAAACACCATATATTTT
- TRBJ1-1 TRBD1 TRBV19 CASSGQVNTEAFF TGTGCCAGTAGCGGACAGGTGAACACTGAAGCTTTCTTT
- TRBJ1-2 - TRBV7-2 CASSLGVQAAYGYTF TGTGCCAGCAGCTTAGGGGTACAGGCTGCTTATGGCTACACCTTC
- TRBJ1-5 - TRBV19 CATSRVGGSAGLQPQHF TGTGCCACCTCGCGGGTAGGGGGAAGCGCAGGTTTGCAGCCCCAGCATTTT
- TRBJ1-2 - TRBV6-5 CASTRNYGYTF TGTGCCAGCACGCGAAACTATGGCTACACCTTC
few TRBJ2-1 TRBD2 TRBV19 CASSSRGGYNEQFF TGTGCCAGTAGTTCCCGCGGGGGCTACAATGAGCAGTTCTTC
- TRBJ1-1 TRBD1 TRBV5-5 CASSPGTGPNTEAFF TGTGCCAGCAGCCCCGGGACAGGACCGAACACTGAAGCTTTCTTT
- TRBJ1-2 - TRBV2 CASSTGTYGYTF TGTGCCAGCAGCACAGGTACCTATGGCTACACCTTC
- TRBJ1-2 - TRBV5-4 CASSLSYDRNYGYTF TGTGCCAGCAGCTTGTCCTACGACAGAAACTATGGCTACACCTTC
- TRBJ1-2 - TRBV18 CASSPPDYGYTF TGTGCCAGCTCACCACCCGACTATGGCTACACCTTC
- TRBJ1-1 TRBD1 TRBV4-1 CASSQGSTGTGASLTFF TGCGCCAGCAGCCAAGGATCAACCGGGACAGGGGCTTCGTTGACTTTCTTT
- TRBJ1-1 TRBD1 TRBV27 CASSYHRGPTEAFF TGTGCCAGCAGTTACCACAGGGGTCCCACTGAAGCTTTCTTT
- TRBJ1-5 - TRBV2 CASSVDSNNQPQHF TGTGCCAGCAGTGTTGACAGCAACAATCAGCCCCAGCATTTT
- TRBJ1-1 TRBD1 TRBV24-1 CATSKTGAVGEAFF TGTGCCACCAGTAAGACAGGGGCAGTTGGAGAAGCTTTCTTT
- TRBJ1-2 - TRBV20-1 CSASTGSIHGYTF TGCAGTGCTAGTACAGGGTCAATACATGGCTACACCTTC
- TRBJ1-3 - TRBV28 CASSLYYRAGNTIYF TGTGCCAGCAGTTTATATTACAGGGCTGGAAACACCATATATTTT
once TRBJ1-4 TRBD1 TRBV4-1 CASSQVDRDDEKLFF TGCGCCAGCAGCCAAGTAGACAGGGATGATGAAAAACTGTTTTTT
once TRBJ1-1 TRBD1 TRBV30 CAWSLGGRGTEAFF TGTGCCTGGAGTTTAGGGGGCCGGGGCACTGAAGCTTTCTTT
- TRBJ1-4 - TRBV30 CAWRWSMLGEKLFF TGTGCCTGGAGGTGGTCAATGCTGGGCGAAAAACTGTTTTTT
- TRBJ1-1 - TRBV29-1 CSVEGEESWSTEAFF TGCAGCGTTGAAGGGGAGGAGAGCTGGTCCACTGAAGCTTTCTTT
- TRBJ1-3 - TRBV5-1 CASSYGLPGSGNTIYF TGCGCCAGCAGCTACGGACTCCCCGGTTCTGGAAACACCATATATTTT
few TRBJ1-6 TRBD1 TRBV19 CASSLNRGNRSPLHF TGTGCCAGTAGCCTCAACAGGGGCAATAGGTCACCCCTCCACTTT
once TRBJ1-6 TRBD1 TRBV6-1 CASSETDRGFNSPLHF TGTGCCAGCAGTGAAACAGACAGGGGGTTCAATTCACCCCTCCACTTT
few TRBJ1-1 TRBD1 TRBV5-1 CASSTGVMNTEAFF TGCGCCAGCAGCACAGGGGTTATGAACACTGAAGCTTTCTTT
- TRBJ1-1 - TRBV11-1 CASSAGRANTEAFF TGTGCCAGCAGCGCGGGGAGAGCGAACACTGAAGCTTTCTTT
once TRBJ2-2 - TRBV7-2 CASSSVVNSAGELFF TGTGCCAGCAGCTCGGTAGTAAATTCGGCCGGGGAGCTGTTTTTT
- TRBJ1-1 - TRBV5-1 CASSLWALNTEAFF TGCGCCAGCAGCTTATGGGCTTTGAACACTGAAGCTTTCTTT
- TRBJ2-1 - TRBV5-1 CASSRTPTDPYNEQFF TGCGCCAGCAGCCGTACCCCCACAGATCCCTACAATGAGCAGTTCTTC
- TRBJ1-1 - TRBV6-5 CAREFKLNGEAFF TGTGCCAGGGAGTTTAAGCTTAACGGTGAAGCTTTCTTT